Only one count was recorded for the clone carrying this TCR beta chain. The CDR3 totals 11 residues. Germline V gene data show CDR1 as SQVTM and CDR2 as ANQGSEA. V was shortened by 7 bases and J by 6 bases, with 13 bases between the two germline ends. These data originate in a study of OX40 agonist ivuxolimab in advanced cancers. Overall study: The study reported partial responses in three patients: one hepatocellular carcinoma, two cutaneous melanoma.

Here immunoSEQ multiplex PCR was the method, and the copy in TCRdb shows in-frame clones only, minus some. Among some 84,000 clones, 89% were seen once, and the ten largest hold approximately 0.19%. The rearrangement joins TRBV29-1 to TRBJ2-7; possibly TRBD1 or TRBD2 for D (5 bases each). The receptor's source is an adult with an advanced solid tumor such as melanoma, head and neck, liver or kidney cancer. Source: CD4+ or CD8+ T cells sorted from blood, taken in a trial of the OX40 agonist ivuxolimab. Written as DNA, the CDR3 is TGCAGCGCCTATCGGGGCGGCGAGCAGTACGTC. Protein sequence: CSAYRGGEQYV.